This T cell receptor beta chain comes out of a study of cytomegalovirus exposure and HLA in healthy donors. Study conclusions and caveats: V- and J-gene trimming in TCR beta was tied to a missense DCLRE1C variant by an analysis performed later.

Use of 60 Vbeta and 13 Jbeta primers characterized the PCR. Profiling relied on immunoSEQ multiplex PCR, and the TCRdb table lists in-frame clones only, not all of them. Of about 130,000 clones in the sample, roughly four fifths were seen once. About this clone: Its matching antigen is unknown.

This CDR3 has 12 amino acids. Germline-derived CDR1 and CDR2 are SGHRS and YFSETQ. V lost 0 bases and J 5 bases, leaving 5 bases between the germline ends. Sequenced material: PBMCs. The sequence was collected from a man aged 50 to 59 in good health and CMV-seronegative. This chain links TRBV5-1 with TRBJ2-5; no clear D gene. The CDR3 sequence: CASSLDLETQYF. The CDR3 nucleotides read TGCGCCAGCAGCTTGGATCTGGAGACCCAGTACTTC. Filled out from reference TRBV5-1 and TRBJ2-5, the complete variable domain reads KAGVTQTPRYLIKTRGQQVTLSCSPISGHRSVSWYQQTPGQGLQFLFEYFSETQRNKGNFPGRFSGRQFSNSRSEMNVSTLELGDSALYLCASSLDLETQYFGPGTRLLVL.